The 23 T cell receptor beta chains reported below all come from one sample, sequenced in a study of shared clonotypes between healthy human individuals. Generated by immunoSEQ multiplex PCR, the TCRdb table keeps only in-frame clones and is missing some. The sample includes 2 million to 2.5 million clones, just over 90% of them seen just once. Sequenced material: naive CD4+ T cells from PBMCs. Subset defined: CD45RA+ positively selected. The source of these receptors is a man younger than 35 in good health. Some clones in this sample may be carry-over from other donors' samples.

The genes are TRBV15 and TRBJ1-5, with 10 bases lining up with TRBD1. Looked up from germline, CDR1 is LNHNV and CDR2 is YYDKDF (reference sequence). The J segment lost 7 bases and the V segment lost 1 base, leaving 4 bases of the junction unmatched. The CDR3 length is 15 residues. The CDR3 DNA reads TGTGCCACCAGCAGAGCCGGGACAGGGGTCCAGCCCCAGCATTTT. Amino acid sequence: CATSRAGTGVQPQHF.

The V call is TRBV10-1, the J call TRBJ2-5; 7 bases agree with TRBD1. This CDR3 has 13 residues. Losses at the gene ends were 4 bases for V and 5 bases for J; bases not matched to a gene: 4. Germline V gene lookup returns CDR1 WNHNN and CDR2 SYGVQD (reference sequence). The CDR3 sequence is CASSGQGWETQYF. The CDR3, as DNA: TGCGCCAGCAGTGGACAGGGTTGGGAGACCCAGTACTTC.

To note about this clone: Other DNA sequences in the same sample also yield this CDR3. The rearrangement links TRBV10-3 to TRBJ2-5; no reliable D call. Germline-derived CDR1 and CDR2 are ENHRY and SYGVKD. This CDR3 spans 12 amino acids. The V end was cut by 2 bases, the J end by 1 base, with 2 bases between. CDR3 protein: CAISEAQETQYF. The DNA of the CDR3 is TGTGCCATCAGTGAGGCCCAAGAGACCCAGTACTTC.

This clone was observed a single time. The chain couples TRBV6-1 to TRBJ2-2; D call uncertain. There are 9 residues in the CDR3. Deletions cut 8 bases from V and 9 bases from J, with 4 bases between. CDR1 MNHNS and CDR2 SASEGT come from the germline V gene. CDR3 amino acids: CASGRELFF. CDR3 coding DNA: TGTGCCAGCGGGAGGGAGCTGTTTTTT.

The chain links TRBV10-3 to TRBJ1-4; D gene uncertain. Germline loops: CDR1 ENHRY, CDR2 SYGVKD. This CDR3 has 13 residues. V was trimmed by 4 bases and J by 6 bases, leaving 9 bases between them. The CDR3 DNA is TGTGCCATCAGTGGAACCGGGGATGAAAAACTGTTTTTT. It yields the protein CAISGTGDEKLFF.

In the case of this clone: Other DNA sequences of this sample code for an identical CDR3. The chain links TRBV2 to TRBJ1-5; D is uncertain. The V end was cut by 8 bases, the J end by 0 bases, with 8 bases between. This CDR3 is built from 13 residues. Germline CDR1 SNHLY, CDR2 FYNNEI. CDR3 sequence (DNA): TGTGCCAGCGGAAGGGATAGCAATCAGCCCCAGCATTTT. Translation: CASGRDSNQPQHF.

The genes are TRBV5-6 and TRBJ2-5; a weak D match, TRBD2 (5 bases). This CDR3 has 14 residues. Germline V lookup: CDR1 SGHDT, CDR2 YYEEEE. Trimming took off 2 bases at V and 5 bases at J, with 13 bases between the two ends. The chain's CDR3 is CASSFTGVQETQYF. In nucleotides, the CDR3 is TGTGCCAGCAGCTTTACCGGGGTCCAGGAGACCCAGTACTTC.

V is TRBV6-6 and J is TRBJ2-2; 8 positions agree with TRBD1. J gave up 3 bases and V 0 bases, and 3 bases lay outside the gene matches. Germline lookup yields CDR1 MNHNY and CDR2 SVGAGI (reference sequence). This CDR3 has 16 residues. This CDR3 is CASSYSGTGDTGELFF. CDR3 coding DNA: TGTGCCAGCAGTTACTCGGGGACAGGAGACACCGGGGAGCTGTTTTTT.

This chain's CDR3 is CASRLAGGPGTGELFF. As DNA, the CDR3 is TGTGCCAGCAGACTAGCGGGAGGGCCGGGCACCGGGGAGCTGTTTTTT. The J gene is TRBJ2-2, the V gene TRBV7-3; 13 bases fit TRBD2. Germline CDR1 SGHTA, CDR2 FQGTGA. Trimming at V came to 6 bases and at J to 4 bases, leaving 5 bases not matched to a gene. The CDR3 runs 16 residues.

The J gene is TRBJ2-7, the V gene TRBV18; D may be TRBD2 (6 bases). Germline lookup yields CDR1 KGHSH and CDR2 LQKENI. Between the trimmed V and J ends, which lost 6 bases and 7 bases, there was a span of 19 bases. The CDR3 runs 14 residues. The CDR3 protein is CASSGGGTGFEQYF. As DNA, the CDR3 is TGTGCCAGCTCCGGTGGCGGGACGGGGTTTGAGCAGTACTTC.

The rearrangement joins TRBV21-1 to TRBJ2-7; the D call of TRBD1 is as the table states it, not checked on the DNA. TRBV21-1 is given as a pseudogene. The CDR3 is 15 amino acids. CDR3 amino acids: CASSAGSRGRYEQYF. DNA for the CDR3: TGTGCCAGCAGCGCAGGGAGCAGGGGGAGGTACGAGCAGTACTTC.

With regard to this clone: The sample contains more than one DNA sequence encoding this CDR3. The rearrangement joins TRBV9 to TRBJ2-7; 13 positions agree with TRBD2. The CDR3 is 16 amino acids. In germline, CDR1 is SGDLS, CDR2 YYNGEE. The junction had 6 bases not matched to a gene; V was cut back by 4 bases and J by 2 bases. DNA for the CDR3: TGTGCCAGCAGCATCGGACTAGCGGGAGACCCCTACGAGCAGTACTTC. This gives the protein CASSIGLAGDPYEQYF.

The chain joins TRBV15 to TRBJ2-7; TRBD2 might be the D (7 bases). V dropped 3 bases and J dropped 2 bases, with 11 bases sitting between them. Germline V gives CDR1 LNHNV, CDR2 YYDKDF (reference sequence). There are 14 residues in the CDR3. The CDR3: CATSRGGAPYEQYF. The CDR3 DNA reads as TGTGCCACCAGCAGGGGGGGGGCGCCCTACGAGCAGTACTTC.

The genes are TRBV20-1 and TRBJ2-5; D is uncertain. Trimming cost V 7 bases and J 3 bases, with 9 bases left between them. The length of the CDR3 is 11 residues. CDR1 is DFQATT and CDR2 is SNEGSKA in the germline V gene (reference sequence). The CDR3: CSESKEETQYF. The CDR3 nucleotides are TGCAGTGAGTCTAAGGAAGAGACCCAGTACTTC.

The chain uses TRBV7-6 and TRBJ1-4; 7 bases agree with TRBD1. Germline V gene data show CDR1 as SGHVS and CDR2 as FNYEAQ. The CDR3 loop spans 15 amino acids. J lost 5 bases, V lost 5 bases, and 8 bases had no gene match. The chain's CDR3 is CASSQYRGLNEKLFF. CDR3 DNA: TGTGCCAGCAGCCAGTACAGGGGTCTCAATGAAAAACTGTTTTTT.

V gene TRBV18 combines with J gene TRBJ2-2; TRBD2 aligns across 8 bases. This CDR3 contains 16 residues. V was pared by 8 bases and J by 1 base, with 9 bases of the junction left unmatched. The germline CDR1 and CDR2 sequences are KGHSH and LQKENI. In DNA, the CDR3 is TGTGCCAGCACCGATCGACTAGCGCAGAACACCGGGGAGCTGTTTTTT. Translated: CASTDRLAQNTGELFF.

The sample holds one count of this clone. This sample includes further DNA sequences coding for the same CDR3. This chain connects TRBV20-1 to TRBJ2-7, with D perhaps TRBD2 (5 bases). Germline CDR1 and CDR2: DFQATT and SNEGSKA (reference sequence). V lost 3 bases and J 3 bases, leaving 6 bases between the germline ends. This CDR3 is built from 11 residues. The CDR3 DNA sequence: TGCAGTGCTAGCAGCGGCTACGAGCAGTACTTC. Translating gives CSASSGYEQYF.

This clone occurred once. The genes are TRBV30 and TRBJ2-1, with D unresolved. This CDR3 has 13 amino acids. V gave up 0 bases and J gave up 5 bases, with 8 bases separating them. Germline loops: CDR1 GTSNPN, CDR2 SVGIG (reference sequence). Here the CDR3 DNA reads TGTGCCTGGAGTGTACGGACCGACAATGAGCAGTTCTTC. As protein: CAWSVRTDNEQFF.

The chain is built from TRBV5-1 and TRBJ2-2; no reliable D call. V was cut by 0 bases and J by 9 bases, with 15 bases left in between. The CDR3 has 15 residues. Germline lookup yields CDR1 SGHRS and CDR2 YFSETQ. The CDR3 region is CASSLAVGRTRELFF. CDR3 sequence (DNA): TGCGCCAGCAGCTTGGCCGTGGGCCGAACGAGGGAGCTGTTTTTT.

This sequence joins TRBV28 and TRBJ1-5, with D hard to call. Trimming removed 10 bases from V and 0 bases from J, with 10 bases in between. CDR1 and CDR2 from the germline V gene are MDHEN and SYDVKM. This CDR3 has 13 amino acids. The CDR3 is CATAGYSNQPQHF. CDR3 in DNA: TGTGCCACTGCGGGGTATAGCAATCAGCCCCAGCATTTT.

V and J are TRBV7-2 and TRBJ2-1; the match to TRBD2 covers 10 bases. Germline V gene lookup returns CDR1 SGHTA and CDR2 FQGNSA. The trim removed 1 base at V and 6 bases at J, leaving 9 bases unmatched. The CDR3 is 17 residues long. The CDR3 bases are TGTGCCAGCAGCTTAGAGAGTCCGGGACTAGCGAGCAATGAGCAGTTCTTC. Protein sequence: CASSLESPGLASNEQFF.

For this clone: One junction end does not reproduce the germline sequence, and a read error may be involved. The chain links TRBV7-2 to TRBJ2-7; 7 bases are a match to TRBD1. Germline-derived CDR1 and CDR2 are SGHTA and FQGNSA. CDR3 size: 14 residues. CDR3 DNA sequence: TGTGCCAGCAGCTTAGTCCGGGACAGCTACGGGCAGTACTTC. Residues: CASSLVRDSYGQYF.

This clone has only one observation. This sequence joins TRBV5-1 and TRBJ1-1; TRBD1 matches at 7 bases. The CDR3 has 15 amino acids. J gave up 1 base and V 4 bases, and 7 bases lay outside the gene matches. Germline CDR1 reads SGHRS; CDR2 reads YFSETQ. The CDR3 DNA is TGCGCCAGCAGCCGAGGGGGCGCGGGGAACACTGAAGCTTTCTTT. Translating gives CASSRGGAGNTEAFF.